These 24 T cell receptor beta chains share one sample of origin, sequenced in a study. TCRdb re-called the RT-PCR reads with MiXCR, one entry per CDR3 protein. The table lists about 700,000 distinct CDR3 sequences, 11% to 15% of them singletons, with about 3.9% in the top ten. Source material: memory CD4+ T cells from blood. These receptors were obtained from a female donor in good health, serving as a healthy control.

The genes are TRBV7-9 and TRBJ2-7; 9 nucleotides match TRBD2. Germline lookup yields CDR1 SEHNR and CDR2 FQNEAQ (reference sequence). The CDR3 is 15 amino acids. V was pared by 2 bases and J by 3 bases, with 5 bases of the junction left unmatched. The CDR3 DNA reads TGTGCCAGCAGCTTAAGCGCTAGCGGGAACTACGAGCAGTACTTC. Translating it yields CASSLSASGNYEQYF.

This clonotype has a count of ten or more. V and J are TRBV7-2 and TRBJ2-3; no reliable D call. The germline V gene encodes CDR1 SGHTA and CDR2 FQGNSA. The CDR3 loop spans 11 amino acids. Trimming shortened V by 5 bases and J by 6 bases, and 6 bases separated the two germline ends. The CDR3 DNA follows: TGTGCCAGCAGCCCTGTGGATACGCAGTATTTT. Translating gives CASSPVDTQYF.

In its sample, this clonotype was seen a few times. The V and J genes are TRBV5-6 and TRBJ1-1; perhaps TRBD1 as D (5 bases). Trimming pared 3 bases from V and 5 bases from J, leaving 17 bases between. Germline-derived CDR1 and CDR2 are SGHDT and YYEEEE. This CDR3 comprises 15 residues. The CDR3 region is CASSSGPGGDTEAFF. The CDR3 region has the DNA TGTGCCAGCAGCTCCGGGCCGGGGGGTGATACTGAAGCTTTCTTT.

This clonotype was detected only a few times. The chain carries TRBV11-2 and TRBJ1-2; possibly TRBD1 for D (5 bases). Trimming took 5 bases from V and 3 from J, leaving 19 bases between them. The V gene's germline CDR1 is SGHAT and CDR2 FQNNGV. The CDR3 loop spans 16 amino acids. The CDR3 region has the DNA TGTGCCAGCAGCATGACAGTCCGGGGAGGAGACTATGGCTACACCTTC. It is translated as CASSMTVRGGDYGYTF.

This clonotype has more than one count but fewer than ten. The rearrangement links TRBV6-2 or TRBV6-3 to TRBJ1-1, with D unclear. Looked up from germline, CDR1 is MNHEY and CDR2 is SVGEGT. V gave up 4 bases and J gave up 2 bases, with 17 bases separating them. This CDR3 has 16 residues. CDR3 loop: CASSSGPSCSNTEAFF. CDR3 in DNA: TGTGCCAGCAGTTCCGGGCCGTCATGTAGCAACACTGAAGCTTTCTTT.

The rearrangement joins TRBV20-1 to TRBJ1-2; D is unclear. The CDR3 runs to 8 residues. Looked up from germline, CDR1 is DFQATT and CDR2 is SNEGSKA (reference sequence). CDR3 bases: TGCAGCCACTATGGCTACACCTTC. Translating it yields CSHYGYTF.

This clonotype was detected a few times. This sequence joins TRBV7-9 and TRBJ2-1; 7 bases line up with TRBD1. The CDR3 spans 14 residues. V trimming: 5 bases; J trimming: 10 bases; junction bases outside the gene matches: 11. Germline CDR1 and CDR2: SEHNR and FQNEAQ (reference sequence). CDR3 in DNA: TGTGCCAGCAGCGCAATGACAGGGTCGATAGAGCAGTTCTTC. Amino acids: CASSAMTGSIEQFF. The full variable domain, completed using reference TRBV7-9 and TRBJ2-1, is DTGVSQNPRHKITKRGQNVTFRCDPISEHNRLYWYRQTLGQGPEFLTYFQNEAQLEKSRLLSDRFSAERPKGSFSTLEIQRTEQGDSAMYLCASSAMTGSIEQFFGPGTRLTVL.

The chain joins TRBV20-1 to TRBJ1-2; D is ambiguous. CDR3 length: 14 residues. Looked up from germline, CDR1 is DFQATT and CDR2 is SNEGSKA (reference sequence). The V end was cut by 2 bases, the J end by 2 bases, with 12 bases between. The CDR3 nucleotides read TGCAGTGCTAGAATGGCCCTACGGAACTATGGCTACACCTTC. Amino acid sequence: CSARMALRNYGYTF.

The chain recombines TRBV18 with TRBJ1-5; D possibly corresponds to TRBD1 (5 bases). Looked up from germline, CDR1 is KGHSH and CDR2 is LQKENI. The CDR3 covers 15 residues. V lost 5 bases and J 7 bases, leaving 18 bases between the germline ends. The chain's CDR3 is CASSTNRGSGQPQHF. The DNA for the CDR3 is TGTGCCAGCTCAACGAACCGGGGCAGCGGGCAGCCCCAGCATTTT.

The table lists this clonotype with many counts. This chain uses TRBV28 with TRBJ2-1; D ambiguous. The CDR3 is 13 residues long. Trimming stripped 5 bases from V and 6 bases from J, with 11 bases between. Germline V gene sequence: CDR1 MDHEN, CDR2 SYDVKM. The CDR3 spells CASSPGGSNEQFF. DNA of the CDR3: TGTGCCAGCAGTCCCGGCGGTAGCAATGAGCAGTTCTTC.

This clonotype has at least ten counts. The V gene is TRBV11-2, the J gene TRBJ1-2, with 11 bases fitting TRBD1. The CDR3 is 13 residues long. Looked up from germline, CDR1 is SGHAT and CDR2 is FQNNGV. The junction had 7 bases not matched to a gene; V was cut back by 5 bases and J by 11 bases. The CDR3 sequence is CASSPGQGAEYTF. CDR3 in DNA: TGTGCCAGCAGCCCTGGACAGGGGGCTGAGTACACCTTC.

The chain uses TRBV30 and TRBJ2-5; D possibly corresponds to TRBD2 (5 bases). Trimming stripped 2 bases from V and 1 base from J, with 8 bases between. Per the germline V gene, CDR1 is GTSNPN and CDR2 is SVGIG (reference sequence). CDR3 length equals 13 residues. For the CDR3, the DNA is TGTGCCTGGAGTCCAGCGGTCCAAGAGACCCAGTACTTC. It specifies CAWSPAVQETQYF. The full variable domain, completed using reference TRBV30 and TRBJ2-5, is SQTIHQWPATLVQPVGSPLSLECTVEGTSNPNLYWYRQAAGRGLQLLFYSVGIGQISSEVPQNLSASRPQDRQFILSSKKLLLSDSGFYLCAWSPAVQETQYFGPGTRLLVL.

This clonotype was counted only a few times. This chain connects TRBV9 to TRBJ1-1; TRBD1 might be the D (6 bases). Germline-derived CDR1 and CDR2 are SGDLS and YYNGEE. The CDR3 spans 14 residues. Deletions cut 2 bases from V and 2 bases from J, with 10 bases between. In DNA form, the CDR3 reads TGTGCCAGCAGCGTCTCACAGGGAAACACTGAAGCTTTCTTT. Amino acid sequence: CASSVSQGNTEAFF.

This clonotype has a handful of counts. The chain carries TRBV27 and TRBJ1-1; D is perhaps TRBD1 (6 bases). The CDR3 consists of 14 residues. Trimming removed 6 bases from V and 1 base from J, with 12 bases in between. CDR1 is MNHEY, CDR2 SMNVEV, per germline (reference sequence). The CDR3 sequence: CASRFTGANTEAFF. DNA of the CDR3: TGTGCCAGCAGGTTCACGGGGGCGAACACTGAAGCTTTCTTT.

J is TRBJ1-6 and V is TRBV7-2; the match to TRBD1 covers 7 bases. The CDR3 length is 14 residues. The germline CDR1 and CDR2 sequences are SGHTA and FQGNSA. The V segment lost 1 base and the J segment 7 bases; nucleotides outside the gene matches: 1. The CDR3 sequence is CASSLGGQNSPLHF. The DNA for the CDR3 is TGTGCCAGCAGCTTAGGGGGACAGAATTCACCCCTCCACTTT.

This clonotype was picked up many times. J is TRBJ2-7 and V is TRBV27; possibly TRBD1 for D (6 bases). The ends were cut back, 6 bases at V and 3 bases at J, with 15 bases in the middle. In germline, CDR1 is MNHEY, CDR2 SMNVEV (reference sequence). The CDR3 has 14 amino acids. CDR3 residues: CASSRTANFYEQYF. As DNA, the CDR3 is TGTGCCAGCAGCCGGACAGCCAACTTCTACGAGCAGTACTTC.

This clonotype was seen ten or more times. The rearrangement links TRBV20-1 to TRBJ1-6; D may be TRBD1 (5 bases). Germline CDR1 and CDR2: DFQATT and SNEGSKA (reference sequence). The CDR3 spans 15 residues. Trimming pared 3 bases from V and 2 bases from J, leaving 11 bases between. The CDR3 spells CSASGGRPYNSPLHF. For the CDR3, the DNA is TGCAGTGCTAGTGGGGGGAGGCCCTATAATTCACCCCTCCACTTT.

This clonotype was seen repeatedly, ten times or more. The rearrangement links TRBV5-4 to TRBJ1-1; possible D gene TRBD1, 6 bases. Germline values: CDR1 SGHNT, CDR2 YYREEE (reference sequence). Trimming shortened V by 0 bases and J by 5 bases, and 11 bases separated the two germline ends. The CDR3 is 14 residues long. This CDR3 is CASSLGGGRTEAFF. CDR3 nucleotide sequence: TGTGCCAGCAGCTTGGGCGGGGGGCGGACTGAAGCTTTCTTT.

This clonotype appeared many times. The J gene is TRBJ1-1, the V gene TRBV4-2; D not resolved. The V gene's germline CDR1 is LGHNA and CDR2 YNFKEQ. This CDR3 contains 15 residues. Trimming pared 0 bases from V and 1 base from J, leaving 9 bases between. In DNA form, the CDR3 reads TGTGCCAGCAGCCAAGATGGACGGACGAACACTGAAGCTTTCTTT. This codes for CASSQDGRTNTEAFF.

V gene TRBV5-1 combines with J gene TRBJ2-1, with D maybe TRBD2 (6 bases). Germline assignment: CDR1 SGHRS and CDR2 YFSETQ. V was pared by 3 bases and J by 5 bases, with 18 bases between. The CDR3 consists of 16 residues. For the CDR3, the DNA is TGCGCCAGCAGCTCGTCCCCCGGGAGAACCAACAATGAGCAGTTCTTC. Protein sequence: CASSSSPGRTNNEQFF.

This clonotype was observed a few times. This chain connects TRBV18 to TRBJ2-7, with TRBD1 matching over 9 bases. V lost 1 base, J lost 5 bases, and 6 bases stayed unmatched. Per germline, CDR1 KGHSH and CDR2 LQKENI. CDR3 length equals 15 residues. The CDR3 nucleotides are TGTGCCAGCTCACCACTCGGGACAGGGAGGAACGAGCAGTACTTC. Protein sequence: CASSPLGTGRNEQYF. The complete variable domain, with remaining parts taken from reference TRBV18 and TRBJ2-7, reads NAGVMQNPRHLVRRRGQEARLRCSPMKGHSHVYWYRQLPEEGLKFMVYLQKENIIDESGMPKERFSAEFPKEGPSILRIQQVVRGDSAAYFCASSPLGTGRNEQYFGPGTRLTVT.

The chain links TRBV15 to TRBJ2-7; 9 nucleotides agree with TRBD1. Germline values: CDR1 LNHNV, CDR2 YYDKDF (reference sequence). V dropped 1 base and J dropped 5; count of bases not matched to a gene: 6. This CDR3 is built from 15 residues. In DNA, the CDR3 is TGTGCCACCAGCAGAGTGGGACAGGGTTTCCACGAGCAGTACTTC. It yields the protein CATSRVGQGFHEQYF.

This clonotype has more than one count but fewer than ten. This chain connects TRBV7-2 to TRBJ1-1; tentatively, D is TRBD1 (6 bases). This CDR3 has 15 amino acids. V shed 5 bases and J shed 4 bases, with 17 bases lying between them. The germline gives CDR1 SGHTA, CDR2 FQGNSA. The CDR3 loop is CASSTSQGRSTEAFF. The CDR3 DNA sequence: TGTGCCAGCAGCACCTCTCAGGGGCGGTCCACTGAAGCTTTCTTT.

The sample holds many counts of this clonotype. This rearrangement joins TRBV7-9 to TRBJ2-5, with 7 nucleotides matching TRBD2. Germline values: CDR1 SEHNR, CDR2 FQNEAQ (reference sequence). The CDR3 has 12 amino acids. Losses at the gene ends were 5 bases for V and 3 bases for J; bases not matched to a gene: 0. The CDR3 loop is CASSRGEETQYF. The CDR3 region has the DNA TGTGCCAGCAGCCGGGGGGAAGAGACCCAGTACTTC. Full variable domain (rest looked up from reference TRBV7-9 and TRBJ2-5): DTGVSQNPRHKITKRGQNVTFRCDPISEHNRLYWYRQTLGQGPEFLTYFQNEAQLEKSRLLSDRFSAERPKGSFSTLEIQRTEQGDSAMYLCASSRGEETQYFGPGTRLLVL.